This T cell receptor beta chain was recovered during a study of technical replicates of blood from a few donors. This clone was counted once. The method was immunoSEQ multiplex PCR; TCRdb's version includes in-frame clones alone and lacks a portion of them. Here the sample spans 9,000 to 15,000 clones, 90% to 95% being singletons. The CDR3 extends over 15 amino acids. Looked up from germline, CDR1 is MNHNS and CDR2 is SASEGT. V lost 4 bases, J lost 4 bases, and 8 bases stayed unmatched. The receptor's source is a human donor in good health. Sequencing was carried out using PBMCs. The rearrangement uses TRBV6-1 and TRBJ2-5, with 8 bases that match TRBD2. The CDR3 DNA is TGTGCCAGCAGTGGTCGGGAGGGGGGGGCAGAGACCCAGTACTTC. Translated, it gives CASSGREGGAETQYF.